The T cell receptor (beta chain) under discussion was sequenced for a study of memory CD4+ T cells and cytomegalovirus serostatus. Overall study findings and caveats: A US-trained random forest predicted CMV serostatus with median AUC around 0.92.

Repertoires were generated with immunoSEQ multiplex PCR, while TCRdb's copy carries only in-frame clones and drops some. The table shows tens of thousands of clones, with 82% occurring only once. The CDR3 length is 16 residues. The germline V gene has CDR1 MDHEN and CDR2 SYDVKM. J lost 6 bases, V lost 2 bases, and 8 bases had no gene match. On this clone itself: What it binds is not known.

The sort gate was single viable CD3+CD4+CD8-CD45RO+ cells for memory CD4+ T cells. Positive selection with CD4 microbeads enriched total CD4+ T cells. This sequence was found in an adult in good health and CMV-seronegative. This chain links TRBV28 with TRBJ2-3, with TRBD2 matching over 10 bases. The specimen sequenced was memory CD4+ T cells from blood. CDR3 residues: CASSLVAGGRRDTQYF. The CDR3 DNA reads TGTGCCAGCAGTTTAGTAGCGGGGGGTAGGCGGGATACGCAGTATTTT. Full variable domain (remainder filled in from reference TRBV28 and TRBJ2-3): DVKVTQSSRYLVKRTGEKVFLECVQDMDHENMFWYRQDPGLGLRLIYFSYDVKMKEKGDIPEGYSVSREKKERFSLILESASTNQTSMYLCASSLVAGGRRDTQYFGPGTRLTVL.